This T cell receptor (beta chain) was sequenced in a study of cytomegalovirus exposure and HLA in healthy donors. Clones were sequenced by immunoSEQ multiplex PCR, and TCRdb holds only the in-frame ones, with some missing. The table has under 200,000 clones, approximately 96% seen once. Germline CDR1 is ENHRY and CDR2 is SYGVKD. There are 14 residues in the CDR3. The V and J ends lost 7 bases and 0 bases respectively, with 10 bases between them. This chain joins TRBV10-3 and TRBJ1-3; D gene unclear. The sequenced material came from PBMCs. The source of this sequence is a young woman in good health and CMV-seronegative. The CDR3 here is CAITNLASGNTIYF. The CDR3 DNA is TGTGCCATCACGAATTTAGCCTCTGGAAACACCATATATTTT.